This T cell receptor beta chain stems from a study of CD8+ T cells in alopecia areata. The overall study: Treatment of the treated patients consisted of oral tofacitinib, 5 to 10 mg twice daily.

As for this clone: Its cognate antigen is unknown.

Extraction and reverse transcription of RNA yielded cDNA as the sequencing template. Method: immunoSEQ multiplex PCR; TCRdb's copy keeps in-frame clones and lacks some. The repertoire has 75,000 to 100,000 clones, around 38% of them found once; the top ten carry 1% to 1.5%. Germline CDR1 reads SGHTA; CDR2 reads FQGTGA. The length of the CDR3 is 17 residues. Trimming removed 5 bases from V and 9 bases from J; junction bases left unmatched: 17. Study results and limitations: Greater clonality was observed in lesional scalp samples, especially alopecia totalis/universalis, versus normal scalp.

In alopecia areata patients, both lesional scalp punch biopsies and peripheral blood were collected. The sequence derives from a human donor with alopecia areata. Sequenced material: CD4+ T cells sorted from blood. The chain employs TRBV7-3 and TRBJ2-1; TRBD2 matches at 9 bases. This chain's CDR3 is CASSPKGGGAFWSEQFF. In DNA form, the CDR3 reads TGTGCCAGCAGCCCAAAGGGCGGGGGGGCTTTTTGGTCTGAGCAGTTCTTC.